This T cell receptor beta chain originates from a study of blood T cell repertoires in COVID-19. The overall study: Material from acute and convalescent COVID-19 was sourced from the United States, Italy and Spain. The analysed material was cDNA or gDNA that came from T cells, B-cell-depleted T cells, or PBMCs.

Original handling: Reference gene primer amplification gave estimated nucleated cell counts. Here immunoSEQ multiplex PCR was the method, and the copy in TCRdb shows in-frame clones only, minus some. V and J calls and clone size follow that table, whereas D and trimming were derived from the DNA. Of about 170,000 clones in the sample, over 80% are singletons; the top ten hold under 3.5%. This receptor was obtained from an older woman with acute or convalescent COVID-19. The sample consisted of peripheral blood.

CDR3: CASSVGGGVGTEAFF. The CDR3 nucleotides read TGTGCCAGCAGCGTAGGGGGCGGGGTTGGTACTGAAGCTTTCTTT. The V and J genes are TRBV9 and TRBJ1-1; possibly TRBD1 for D (5 bases). Germline V gene lookup returns CDR1 SGDLS and CDR2 YYNGEE. The length of the CDR3 is 15 residues. The V end was cut by 0 bases, the J end by 5 bases, with 14 bases between.